Reported below is one TCR beta chain. What antigen it recognizes has not been identified. Base quality data are lacking; no much larger clone is found one base away. The data were obtained in a study of blood T cell repertoires in COVID-19 (dated by TCRdb to between 2020 and 2021). Study-wide context: Samples covering the acute and convalescent phases of COVID-19 were provided by collaborators in the United States, Italy and Spain. The prospective study material was composed of cDNA or gDNA derived from T cells, B-cell-depleted T cells, or PBMCs. The dataset comprised deeply sampled blood TCRbeta repertoires from subjects exposed to, actively infected with, or recovered from COVID-19. The repertoires were made available in a free public database intended to serve as a resource for research on the immune response to SARS-CoV-2. Samples were obtained from the ongoing ImmuneRACE study (first 160 participants) and from approximately 1,200 subjects provided by 6 global collaborators. Nearly every sample came with metadata listing a de-identified subject ID, COVID-19 status, age in years and sex. HLA class I and class II types, where available, came from metadata supplied by the sample provider rather than from assay-based typing.

Study-wide findings and limitations: How much clinical and demographic metadata was included differed by source and by participant, and the metadata was provided uncurated.

The collaborating institutions used their own protocols to collect whole blood in K2EDTA tubes. Collaborator samples were shipped for TCRbeta analysis as frozen whole blood, isolated PBMCs, or DNA extracted from either sample type. TCRbeta CDR3 regions were amplified from genomic DNA by means of the immunoSEQ Assay, a bias-controlled multiplex PCR. In the source study's methods: Within the assay, amplification of reference gene primers was used to estimate how many nucleated cells each sample contained. Sequence reads were collapsed and filtered to measure the absolute abundance of every unique TCRbeta CDR3 rearrangement. For each sample, productive Simpson clonality was calculated by taking the square root of Simpson's diversity index across productive rearrangements. TCRdb limited this immuneACCESS table to in-frame rearrangements with V and J called. A share of clones is missing; checked studies link under half to unresolved V genes, and the rest is unexplained. Clonal size and the V and J genes are those of that table, whereas D and trimming came from the DNA. This sample lists 120,000 or so clones; around 80% were detected once. About 2.5% of the sample lies in the top ten.

V has 0 bases trimmed and J has 0 bases trimmed; junction bases matching no gene number 6. The CDR3 sequence holds 18 residues, the cysteine and phenylalanine included. Only the CDR3 DNA stays, 54 bases, in frame from base 1. From a lookup of the germline V gene (reference sequence), CDR1 and CDR2 are SGHKS and YYEKEE. The source of this sequence is a man aged 45-65 years with acute or convalescent COVID-19. Sequenced material: peripheral blood. The chain uses TRBV5-5 and TRBJ2-6; the junction holds 7 bases that match TRBD1. The CDR3 region: CASSLETGFLSGANVLTF. The nucleotides read TGTGCCAGCAGCTTGGAGACAGGGTTTCTCTCTGGGGCCAACGTCCTGACTTTC. Extended through the reference TRBV5-5 and TRBJ2-6 proteins, this CDR3 yields the full variable domain: DAGVTQSPTHLIKTRGQQVTLRCSPISGHKSVSWYQQVLGQGPQFIFQYYEKEERGRGNFPDRFSARQFPNYSSELNVNALLLGDSALYLCASSLETGFLSGANVLTFGAGSRLTVL.